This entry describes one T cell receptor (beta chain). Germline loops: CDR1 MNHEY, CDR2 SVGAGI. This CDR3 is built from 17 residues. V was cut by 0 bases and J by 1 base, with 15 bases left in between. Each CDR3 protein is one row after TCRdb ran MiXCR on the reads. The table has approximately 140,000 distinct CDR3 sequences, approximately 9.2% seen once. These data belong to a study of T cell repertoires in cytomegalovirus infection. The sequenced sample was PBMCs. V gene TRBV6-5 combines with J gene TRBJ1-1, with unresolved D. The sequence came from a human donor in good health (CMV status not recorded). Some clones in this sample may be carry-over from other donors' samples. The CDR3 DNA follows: TGTGCCAGCAGTTACTCGTCGTTCCGGGTCAGGAACACTGAAGCTTTCTTT. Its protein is CASSYSSFRVRNTEAFF.